What follows are 27 T cell receptor beta chains derived from one specimen sequenced in a study of control samples from healthy donors and cancer patients. Measured with immunoSEQ multiplex PCR; TCRdb has only the in-frame clones, and not every one. The table includes around 150,000 clones, around nine tenths detected once. The sample taken for sequencing was blood. All receptors derive from a man younger than 40 in good health.

The genes are TRBV6-6 and TRBJ1-2; D gene unclear. V was trimmed by 5 bases and J by 8 bases, leaving 9 bases between them. The length of the CDR3 is 11 residues. CDR1 MNHNY and CDR2 SVGAGI come from the germline V gene (reference sequence). CDR3 bases: TGTGCCAGCAGTGACATATGGGGCTACACCTTC. Translation: CASSDIWGYTF.

This chain connects TRBV5-6 to TRBJ1-5, with D perhaps TRBD1 (5 bases). From germline, CDR1 is SGHDT and CDR2 YYEEEE. Between the trimmed V and J ends, which lost 4 bases and 0 bases, there was a span of 14 bases. The CDR3 extends over 16 amino acids. Here the CDR3 reads CASSLMAGYSNQPQHF. The CDR3 region has the DNA TGTGCCAGCAGCCTTATGGCAGGGTATAGCAATCAGCCCCAGCATTTT.

Comment on this clone: Within the sample, other DNA sequences also encode this same CDR3. The chain is built from TRBV18 and TRBJ2-7, with 8 positions matching TRBD1. J was trimmed by 1 base and V by 3 bases; bases with no gene match: 2. CDR3 length: 14 residues. The V gene's germline CDR1 is KGHSH and CDR2 LQKENI. The CDR3 DNA sequence: TGTGCCAGCTCACCCGGGACAGGATCCTACGAGCAGTACTTC. Translation gives CASSPGTGSYEQYF.

The sample holds one count of this clone. The chain links TRBV2 to TRBJ1-1; D is ambiguous. Trimming removed 5 bases at V and 6 bases at J, with 4 bases between. The CDR3 consists of 10 residues. Looked up from germline, CDR1 is SNHLY and CDR2 is FYNNEI. In nucleotides, the CDR3 is TGTGCCAGCAGTCCCCCTGAAGCTTTCTTT. Translating gives CASSPPEAFF.

J is TRBJ2-7 and V is TRBV10-3; possible D gene TRBD2, 5 bases. The V and J ends lost 7 bases and 3 bases respectively, with 13 bases between them. Per the germline V gene, CDR1 is ENHRY and CDR2 is SYGVKD. This CDR3 has 13 residues. CDR3 in amino acids: CAINRPEDYEQYF. Written as DNA, the CDR3 is TGTGCCATCAACCGTCCGGAGGACTACGAGCAGTACTTC.

The chain links TRBV7-3 to TRBJ2-1, with 15 bases identical to TRBD2. The CDR3 is 21 amino acids. The germline gives CDR1 SGHTA, CDR2 FQGTGA. V lost 1 base and J lost 6; bases outside the gene matches: 16. For the CDR3, the DNA is TGTGCCAGCAGCTTAAGAATTCCGGGACTAGCGGGAGGATTTCAGGCCAATGAGCAGTTCTTC. This sequence encodes CASSLRIPGLAGGFQANEQFF.

CDR3 in amino acids: CASSQEDGGELFF. The CDR3 nucleotides read TGTGCCAGCAGCCAAGAAGATGGCGGGGAGCTGTTTTTT. The chain has TRBV3-1 (or the pseudogene TRBV3-2) and TRBJ2-2; D is undetermined. The V and J ends lost 0 bases and 7 bases respectively, with 6 bases between them. Germline V CDR1 and CDR2: LGHDT, YNNKEL (reference sequence). The CDR3 spans 13 residues.

CDR3 region: CASSLEGLNTEAFF. Here the CDR3 DNA reads TGTGCCAGCAGCTTGGAGGGTTTGAACACTGAAGCTTTCTTT. The chain has TRBV5-6 and TRBJ1-1, with D unclear. The germline gives CDR1 SGHDT, CDR2 YYEEEE. This CDR3 spans 14 amino acids. V lost 0 bases and J lost 0, with 6 bases in between.

DNA for the CDR3: TGTGCCATCGGGCCAAACGGGAACACTGAAGCTTTCTTT. Translation gives CAIGPNGNTEAFF. V is TRBV10-3 and J is TRBJ1-1; D is uncertain. V was clipped by 8 bases and J by 1 base, with 11 bases between them. CDR3 length: 13 amino acids. Per germline, CDR1 ENHRY and CDR2 SYGVKD.

The chain uses TRBV4-1 and TRBJ1-1; no definite D call. The CDR3 contains 14 residues. Trimming stripped 4 bases from V and 0 bases from J, with 9 bases between. Germline-derived CDR1 and CDR2 are MGHRA and YSYEKL. DNA of the CDR3: TGCGCCAGCAGCCCACGAACACTGAACACTGAAGCTTTCTTT. Translating gives CASSPRTLNTEAFF.

The chain has TRBV27 and TRBJ2-7; TRBD1 agrees at 8 bases. The CDR3 is 18 amino acids. The junction had 14 bases not matched to a gene; V was cut back by 0 bases and J by 4 bases. Germline CDR1 reads MNHEY; CDR2 reads SMNVEV (reference sequence). CDR3 coding DNA: TGTGCCAGCAGTTTATCCCCGATTAGACAGGGGTTCATTTACGAGCAGTACTTC. Translation gives CASSLSPIRQGFIYEQYF.

The J gene is TRBJ1-2, the V gene TRBV4-1; the D gene is possibly TRBD1 (6 bases). The CDR3 covers 16 residues. Germline values: CDR1 MGHRA, CDR2 YSYEKL. The V end was cut by 7 bases, the J end by 3 bases, with 21 bases between. Here the CDR3 reads CASTRTLVEGDYGYTF. The DNA for the CDR3 is TGCGCCAGCACGCGCACTTTAGTAGAGGGGGACTATGGCTACACCTTC.

This clone has only one observation. This chain connects TRBV29-1 to TRBJ1-1, with a possible D match to TRBD1 (6 bases). Germline V gene sequence: CDR1 SQVTM, CDR2 ANQGSEA. This CDR3 comprises 12 residues. V lost 6 bases and J lost 5, with 13 bases in between. This CDR3 reads CSVYRVRTEAFF. The CDR3 bases are TGCAGCGTATACAGGGTCCGGACTGAAGCTTTCTTT.

This clone appeared a single time. This chain joins TRBV18 and TRBJ2-7; D remains unclear. The CDR3 contains 13 residues. Germline assignment: CDR1 KGHSH and CDR2 LQKENI. V lost 2 bases and J lost 10, with 15 bases in between. CDR3 DNA: TGTGCCAGCTCACCAGGCCAAGAAACCCAACAGTACTTC. The encoded protein is CASSPGQETQQYF.

The chain employs TRBV14 and TRBJ1-1; D remains unclear. CDR1 and CDR2 (germline): SGHDN, FVKESK. CDR3 length: 13 amino acids. V lost 2 bases to trimming and J lost 5 bases, with 9 bases between them. This chain's CDR3 is CASSQNVATEAFF. In nucleotides, the CDR3 is TGTGCCAGCAGCCAAAATGTGGCGACTGAAGCTTTCTTT.

Note on this clone: Other DNA sequences in the sample encode the same CDR3. The chain combines TRBV28 with TRBJ1-5; 7 nucleotides align to TRBD1. The CDR3 runs 15 residues. Per the germline V gene, CDR1 is MDHEN and CDR2 is SYDVKM. The V segment lost 3 bases and the J segment 0 bases; nucleotides outside the gene matches: 2. The CDR3 loop is CASSFGTVSNQPQHF. The CDR3 DNA is TGTGCCAGCAGTTTCGGGACAGTTAGCAATCAGCCCCAGCATTTT.

This chain uses TRBV27 with TRBJ2-4; possibly TRBD1 or TRBD2 for D (5 bases each). This CDR3 contains 18 residues. Germline loops: CDR1 MNHEY, CDR2 SMNVEV (reference sequence). Trimming took 11 bases from V and 0 from J, leaving 26 bases between them. This CDR3 is CARPRGAVRSLAKNIQYF. The CDR3 nucleotides read TGTGCCCGCCCAAGGGGAGCAGTTCGGAGCCTAGCCAAAAACATTCAGTACTTC.

The chain combines TRBV28 with TRBJ2-7; TRBD1 matches 7 bases. The CDR3 is 15 residues long. J gave up 1 base and V 6 bases, and 9 bases lay outside the gene matches. CDR1 and CDR2 from the germline V gene are MDHEN and SYDVKM. The CDR3 protein is CASRTDRASSYEQYF. The CDR3 nucleotides read TGTGCCAGCAGGACTGACAGGGCCTCATCCTACGAGCAGTACTTC.

V is TRBV3-1 (or the pseudogene TRBV3-2) and J is TRBJ1-3, with D perhaps TRBD1 (6 bases). CDR1 and CDR2 (germline): LGHDT, YNNKEL (reference sequence). The CDR3 loop spans 14 amino acids. V was cut by 7 bases and J by 9 bases, with 19 bases left in between. The CDR3 bases are TGTGCCAGCACCCCCGTGGCGAGGGGGGGCACCATATATTTT. Its protein is CASTPVARGGTIYF.

This clone has only a few counts. V is TRBV9 and J is TRBJ2-7; 8 nucleotides align to TRBD1. In germline, CDR1 is SGDLS, CDR2 YYNGEE. With 1 base clipped from V and 5 bases from J, the junction kept 5 bases outside the gene matches. This CDR3 is 14 amino acids long. DNA for the CDR3: TGTGCCAGCAGCGTATTAGACAGGGGCCACGAGCAGTACTTC. Encoded protein: CASSVLDRGHEQYF.

J is TRBJ2-3 and V is TRBV28, with 8 bases that match TRBD2. The CDR3 totals 15 residues. V lost 6 bases, J lost 3 bases, and 8 bases stayed unmatched. The germline CDR1 and CDR2 sequences are MDHEN and SYDVKM. CDR3 DNA sequence: TGTGCCAGCAGCGGCGAGCGGGAGTGGACAGATACGCAGTATTTT. The encoded protein is CASSGEREWTDTQYF.

This sequence joins TRBV7-2 and TRBJ1-2; 10 bases align to TRBD1. CDR3 size: 16 residues. The germline V gene encodes CDR1 SGHTA and CDR2 FQGNSA. The V and J ends lost 1 base and 8 bases, in that order; junction bases with no gene match: 10. CDR3 sequence: CASSLVLLDRGSGYTF. CDR3 nucleotides: TGTGCCAGCAGCTTAGTACTTTTGGACAGGGGGTCAGGCTACACCTTC.

The V call is TRBV2, the J call TRBJ1-5; TRBD1 is a possible D gene (5 bases). This CDR3 has 13 residues. Germline V lookup: CDR1 SNHLY, CDR2 FYNNEI. V shed 7 bases and J shed 9 bases, with 16 bases lying between them. The CDR3 nucleotides read TGTGCCAGCACCCGGGGGTCTCTAGGGCCCCAGCATTTT. Translation gives CASTRGSLGPQHF.

The chain combines TRBV7-2 with TRBJ1-2, with a weak D call TRBD1 (6 bases). The CDR3 loop spans 16 amino acids. Germline V gene lookup returns CDR1 SGHTA and CDR2 FQGNSA. V dropped 7 bases and J dropped 8 bases, with 26 bases sitting between them. The CDR3 spells CASTQTGGQGQRGYTF. CDR3 bases: TGTGCCAGCACCCAAACCGGGGGGCAGGGCCAGCGCGGCTACACCTTC.

The J gene is TRBJ2-1, the V gene TRBV2; unclear D gene. The V gene's germline CDR1 is SNHLY and CDR2 FYNNEI. CDR3 length: 13 residues. Trimming pared 2 bases from V and 2 bases from J, leaving 4 bases between. CDR3 in DNA: TGTGCCAGCAGTGAAACGGCCTACAATGAGCAGTTCTTC. Translation: CASSETAYNEQFF.

The chain recombines TRBV21-1 with TRBJ1-5. TRBV21-1 is described as a pseudogene. The CDR3 length is 15 residues. CDR3 in amino acids: CASSKVTRRGQPQHF. CDR3 bases: TGTGCCAGCAGCAAAGTCACACGACGGGGCCAGCCCCAGCATTTT.

A word on this clone: Other DNA variants within this sample encode the same CDR3. The rearrangement uses TRBV24-1 and TRBJ1-1; D is unclear. Per germline, CDR1 KGHDR and CDR2 SFDVKD. V was shortened by 4 bases and J by 5 bases, with 10 bases between the two germline ends. The CDR3 extends over 13 amino acids. The CDR3 coding sequence is TGTGCCACCAGTGAGTCGACGGGTACTGAAGCTTTCTTT. It codes for CATSESTGTEAFF.